These T cell receptor beta chains were read from a single sample in a study of blood T cell repertoires in COVID-19. The protocol was immunoSEQ multiplex PCR, while the TCRdb copy is restricted to in-frame clones and leaves out a portion. The sample includes about 40,000 clones, around 93% of them seen just once. The material sequenced was peripheral blood. These receptors came from a woman aged 25 to 45 in a cohort sampled during active COVID-19. The CDR3 runs from the conserved cysteine through the conserved F or W. Fields, in order: D gene, J gene, V gene, clone size, CDR3 DNA, CDR3 protein. D genes are given only for firm matches. Size values are once, few and many counts, or a class for expanded clones, and some rows have none.

>-|TRBJ1-6|TRBV30|-
TGTGCCTGGAGTACCATCGACAGGTTGGATTCACCCCTCCACTTT
CAWSTIDRLDSPLHF
>-|TRBJ2-7|TRBV2|-
TGTGCCAGCAGCCGGAGTAACTACGAGCAGTACTTC
CASSRSNYEQYF
>-|TRBJ1-6|TRBV27|-
TGTGCCAGCAGTTTAAGCGGGAGCTCCTATAATTCACCCCTCCACTTT
CASSLSGSSYNSPLHF
>TRBD1|TRBJ1-5|TRBV5-4|once
TGTGCCAGCAGCTTCGGGACAGGCGCGAATCAGCCCCAGCATTTT
CASSFGTGANQPQHF
>-|TRBJ1-2|TRBV25-1|-
TGTGCCAGCAGTGATCGGACAATGCCCTTTGGGGATGGCTACACCTTC
CASSDRTMPFGDGYTF
>-|TRBJ1-2|TRBV27|-
TGTGCCAGCAGTTTAGGGGGGATTGGTAACTATGGCTACACCTTC
CASSLGGIGNYGYTF
>-|TRBJ1-2|TRBV13|-
TGTGCCAGCAGCTTCGGGAGCCGCCGCCGGGAGGGCTACACCTTC
CASSFGSRRREGYTF
>-|TRBJ2-1|TRBV6-4|-
TGTGCCAGCAGTGTTTCTGGGCTCTCCTACAATGAGCAGTTCTTC
CASSVSGLSYNEQFF
>-|TRBJ1-1|TRBV21-1|once
TGTGCCAGCAGCAGGGTTCGGGGAGGGTGTCCTGAAGCTTTCTTT
CASSRVRGGCPEAFF
>-|TRBJ2-7|TRBV7-6|-
TGTGCCAGCAGCTTAGCGGGACATTCCTACGAGCAGTACTTC
CASSLAGHSYEQYF
>-|TRBJ2-7|TRBV19|-
TGTGCCAGTAGGGGGGCGGAGTCATACGAGCAGTACTTC
CASRGAESYEQYF
>TRBD2|TRBJ2-3|TRBV7-9|-
TGTGCCAGCAGCGCTATCCCGGGACTAGCGGACACAGATACGCAGTATTTT
CASSAIPGLADTDTQYF
>TRBD1|TRBJ2-5|TRBV6-5|once
TGTGCCAGCAGAGGACAGGGGTATGGGACCCAGTACTTC
CASRGQGYGTQYF
>-|TRBJ1-6|TRBV2|once
TGTGCCAGCAGTCTGACAGACTATAATTCACCCCTCCACTTT
CASSLTDYNSPLHF
>-|TRBJ1-1|TRBV2|-
TGTGCCAGCAGTGAAGCGGGGGGTAACACTGAAGCTTTCTTT
CASSEAGGNTEAFF
>-|TRBJ2-1|TRBV19|-
TGTGCCAGTAGTATAGCGGGAGGGGGCAACAATGAGCAGTTCTTC
CASSIAGGGNNEQFF
>TRBD2|TRBJ2-1|TRBV7-3|-
TGTGCCAGCAGCCTACGTCTAGCGGGAGTGTACAATGAGCAGTTCTTC
CASSLRLAGVYNEQFF
>-|TRBJ2-3|TRBV6-4|-
TGTGCCAGCAGTGACTCGAAACAGGGCACACTGTATTTT
CASSDSKQGTLYF
>-|TRBJ2-7|TRBV12-3/TRBV12-4|once
TGTGCCAGCACTACCACTGTTGCCTACGAGCAGTACTTC
CASTTTVAYEQYF
>TRBD2|TRBJ2-4|TRBV13|-
TGTGCCAGCAGCCCTAGGACTAGCGGGAGGGTAGCCAAAAACATTCAGTACTTC
CASSPRTSGRVAKNIQYF
>TRBD1|TRBJ1-3|TRBV18|-
TGTGCCAGCTCACCCCAGGTGGGACAGAAAAGCACCACCATATATTTT
CASSPQVGQKSTTIYF
>TRBD1|TRBJ1-4|TRBV3-1/TRBV3-2|-
TGTGCCAGCAGCTCCCGGGACAGGAATGAAAAACTGTTTTTT
CASSSRDRNEKLFF
>-|TRBJ2-3|TRBV24-1|-
TGTGCCACCAGTGATCGGGACTTGCAGTATTTT
CATSDRDLQYF
>TRBD1|TRBJ1-5|TRBV24-1|once
TGTGCCACCAGTGAGGACAGGGGTACCTTTAGCAATCAGCCCCAGCATTTT
CATSEDRGTFSNQPQHF
>-|TRBJ2-6|TRBV4-3|-
TGCGCCAGCAGCCGAGGACAGACATCCATGACTGGGGCCAACGTCCTGACTTTC
CASSRGQTSMTGANVLTF
>TRBD2|TRBJ2-1|TRBV5-1|-
TGCGCCAGCAGCTCACACCTCCCTTTTGAGGGAGGGCTAGCCTACAATGAGCAGTTCTTC
CASSSHLPFEGGLAYNEQFF
>TRBD1|TRBJ1-2|TRBV6-5|few
TGTGCCAGCAGGGGGGACAGGGATTATGGCTACACCTTC
CASRGDRDYGYTF
>TRBD2|TRBJ2-5|TRBV10-3|-
TGTGCCATCAGTGATCCCTTGACTAGCCGGGGGGAGACCCAGTACTTC
CAISDPLTSRGETQYF
>-|TRBJ2-4|TRBV27|-
TGTGCCAGCAGTTTATCGAACTACAGGGCCGGAGCCAAAAACATTCAGTACTTC
CASSLSNYRAGAKNIQYF
>TRBD2|TRBJ2-3|TRBV6-5|-
TGTGCCAGCAGTTACCAACTAGCGGGAGGGGAGGCGCAGTATTTT
CASSYQLAGGEAQYF
>TRBD2|TRBJ2-7|TRBV4-2|-
TGTGCCAGCAGCCGGGCGGGAGAGAGCAACGAGCAGTACTTC
CASSRAGESNEQYF
>TRBD2|TRBJ2-1|TRBV7-9|-
TGTGCCAGCAGCCCTATCCCGGGACTTAGCGCGGGGGGTAGGGAGCAGTTCTTC
CASSPIPGLSAGGREQFF
>TRBD1|TRBJ2-7|TRBV6-2/TRBV6-3|-
TGTGCCAGCAGACCTGGACAGGGGGGACGCTACGAGCAGTACTTC
CASRPGQGGRYEQYF
>TRBD2|TRBJ2-3|TRBV6-4|-
TGTGCCAGCAGTGACTCGAAGCTAGCGGGAGGTCGCACAGATACGCAGTATTTT
CASSDSKLAGGRTDTQYF
>TRBD2|TRBJ2-7|TRBV7-9|-
TGTGCCAGCAGCACCGAATACCGAGCGGGAGACCTACGAGTGCAGTACTTC
CASSTEYRAGDLRVQYF
>-|TRBJ2-3|TRBV13|-
TGTGCCAGCAGCTTAGGCCAGGGCCCAGATACGCAGTATTTT
CASSLGQGPDTQYF
>TRBD2|TRBJ2-2|TRBV3-1/TRBV3-2|-
TGTGCCAGCAGCCAAAGTCCCCAAGCGGGGTACACCGGGGAGCTGTTTTTT
CASSQSPQAGYTGELFF
>-|TRBJ1-6|TRBV30|-
TGTGCCTGGAGTGCCATCAGGACCCCGCGGGGGGGTTATAATTCACCCCTCCACTTT
CAWSAIRTPRGGYNSPLHF
>TRBD1|TRBJ1-2|TRBV19|once
TGTGCCAGTAGTGCGACAGGGGACTATGGCTACACCTTC
CASSATGDYGYTF
>-|TRBJ2-1|TRBV7-6|-
TGTGCCAGCAGCTTAGTCTCGGGAGTGGTTTCGAATGAGCAGTTCTTC
CASSLVSGVVSNEQFF
>-|TRBJ2-3|TRBV6-1|-
TGTGCCAGCAGTGAAGCCCTAGCGGCACCAGGGGCAGATACGCAGTATTTT
CASSEALAAPGADTQYF
>-|TRBJ1-5|TRBV28|-
TGTGCCAGCAGTTTACCAGGGGCTGCGGAACATTTT
CASSLPGAAEHF
>TRBD2|TRBJ2-5|TRBV7-6|-
TGTGCCAGCGGAAGGAATAGCGGGAGATCCGAGACCCAGTACTTC
CASGRNSGRSETQYF
>TRBD1|TRBJ1-1|TRBV19|-
TGTGCCAGTAGACCGGGACAGCGTAATAGTGGAGCTTTCTTT
CASRPGQRNSGAFF
>TRBD1|TRBJ1-2|TRBV5-1|-
TGCGCCAGCAGCTTGGGGGACAGTGACTATGGCTACACCTTC
CASSLGDSDYGYTF
>TRBD1|TRBJ1-2|TRBV5-4|few
TGTGCCAGCAGCTTGGTGGGACAGCTTGGCTATGGCTACACCTTC
CASSLVGQLGYGYTF
>TRBD2|TRBJ2-1|TRBV9|-
TGTGCCAGCAGCGTCGGACTAGGCTGGACCAATGAGCAGTTCTTC
CASSVGLGWTNEQFF
>-|TRBJ1-3|TRBV23-1|-
TGCGCCAGCAGTCAATACGGGTCTGGAAACACCATATATTTT
CASSQYGSGNTIYF
>TRBD1|TRBJ2-7|TRBV28|-
TGTGCCAGCAGTTCGGGACAGGGGGCTCTCTACGAGCAGTACTTC
CASSSGQGALYEQYF
>-|TRBJ2-5|TRBV19|-
TGTGCCAGTAACTATGGGGGAGGGGGTGGACAAGAGACCCAGTACTTC
CASNYGGGGGQETQYF
>-|TRBJ2-7|TRBV19|few
TGTGCCAGTAGTATCCGGCAGGGGGGCGGCTCCTACGAGCAGTACTTC
CASSIRQGGGSYEQYF
>TRBD1|TRBJ2-3|TRBV30|medium-sized
TGTGCCTGGAGTGACAGGGGGGCCATGACAGATACGCAGTATTTT
CAWSDRGAMTDTQYF
>-|TRBJ1-1|TRBV11-3|-
TGTGCCAGCATCCCCCCAGGGGAAACTGAAGCTTTCTTT
CASIPPGETEAFF
>TRBD2|TRBJ2-5|TRBV19|-
TGTGCCAGTAGTATTGTCGGGAGGACACCCGGGGAGACCCAGTACTTC
CASSIVGRTPGETQYF
>TRBD1|TRBJ2-7|TRBV5-1|once
TGCGCCAGCAGCTCTCGACAGGGCCGGATATCCTACGAGCAGTACTTC
CASSSRQGRISYEQYF